The rows below give T cell receptor beta chains drawn from one sample of a study of cytomegalovirus exposure and HLA in healthy donors. The repertoire was sequenced with immunoSEQ multiplex PCR; TCRdb's copy has only in-frame clones and lacks some. The sample has around 98,000 clones; about 88% are singletons. Sequenced material: PBMCs. These receptors originate from a young man in good health and CMV-seropositive. CDR3s include the opening cysteine and the closing phenylalanine or tryptophan.

j_call | v_call | cdr3_aa
TRBJ2-1 | TRBV15 | CATSRSTGLTEQFF
TRBJ1-1 | TRBV6-5 | CASSYGGGSTEAFF
TRBJ2-7 | TRBV11-2 | CASSPTGGYEQYF
TRBJ1-2 | TRBV28 | CASSLTRQALRYGYTF
TRBJ1-1 | TRBV7-2 | CASSAGLNTEAFF
TRBJ1-1 | TRBV20-1 | CSATGTAEAFF
TRBJ2-3 | TRBV10-3 | CAISGTGGLDTQYF
TRBJ1-2 | TRBV6-6 | CASRPTSRGHYGYTF
TRBJ2-1 | TRBV2 | CASIRTSGLIDEQFF
TRBJ1-1 | TRBV19 | CASSIGGMNTEAFF
TRBJ1-1 | TRBV4-2 | CASSQGLGEGTEAFF
TRBJ1-2 | TRBV10-3 | CAITPGEYYYGYTF
TRBJ1-1 | TRBV27 | CASSLRQLNTEAFF
TRBJ2-1 | TRBV6-1 | CAAPGQNNNEQFF
TRBJ2-7 | TRBV4-1 | CASSQEGRVMEQYF
TRBJ2-7 | TRBV7-7 | CASSLENGLMAGGVDYEQYF
TRBJ2-2 | TRBV15 | CATGQGATGELFF
TRBJ2-6 | TRBV18 | CASSPGHSSGANVLTF
TRBJ2-7 | TRBV7-9 | CASSSSSNEQYF
TRBJ1-1 | TRBV7-9 | CASSLGSAGNTEAFF
TRBJ1-1 | TRBV15 | CATSRERGVNTEAFF
TRBJ1-1 | TRBV5-1 | CASSLTNTEAFF